The 19 T cell receptor beta chains given below trace back to one sample, sequenced in a study of breast tumors, draining lymph nodes, adjacent tissues. Axillary draining lymph nodes of breast cancer patients supplied the node samples. Using its own MiXCR run on the multiplex PCR reads, TCRdb lists one record per CDR3 protein. The sample records some 120,000 distinct CDR3 sequences, over 20% being singletons. The sequenced sample was axillary lymph node tissue. These receptors originate from a female donor with breast cancer. Some clones in this sample may be carry-over from other donors' samples.

This clonotype appeared many times. V is TRBV5-8 and J is TRBJ2-5, with 11 bases lining up with TRBD2. This CDR3 spans 16 amino acids. The V segment lost 4 bases and the J segment 5 bases; nucleotides outside the gene matches: 10. CDR1 SGHTS and CDR2 YDEGEE come from the germline V gene. CDR3 amino acids: CASSPGTSGGGETQYF. The CDR3 bases are TGTGCCAGCAGCCCCGGGACTAGCGGAGGGGGGGAGACCCAGTACTTC.

This clonotype was counted at least ten times. V gene TRBV3-1 combines with J gene TRBJ2-3; D gene uncertain. The CDR3 runs 13 residues. V shed 1 base and J shed 0 bases, with 2 bases lying between them. Germline CDR1 and CDR2: LGHDT and YNNKEL (reference sequence). CDR3 protein: CASSQASTDTQYF. The CDR3 bases are TGTGCCAGCAGCCAAGCCAGCACAGATACGCAGTATTTT.

This clonotype was detected once. A much more abundant neighbour one base away suggests this may be a read error. V usage is TRBV9 and J usage is TRBJ2-3, with D maybe TRBD2 (6 bases). V lost 5 bases and J lost 3, with 19 bases in between. This CDR3 spans 16 amino acids. CDR1 is SGDLS, CDR2 YYNGEE, per germline. Here the CDR3 DNA reads TGTGCCAGCAGGGGGGGATATTCGGGAGTTACAGATACGCAGTATTTT. This gives the protein CASRGGYSGVTDTQYF. The full variable domain, rest sourced from reference TRBV9 and TRBJ2-3, is DSGVTQTPKHLITATGQRVTLRCSPRSGDLSVYWYQQSLDQGLQFLIQYYNGEERAKGNILERFSAQQFPDLHSELNLSSLELGDSALYFCASRGGYSGVTDTQYFGPGTRLTVL.

In its sample, this clonotype was seen many times. This chain links TRBV2 with TRBJ2-6; maybe TRBD1 (6 bases). The CDR3 consists of 16 residues. CDR1 and CDR2 (germline): SNHLY, FYNNEI. Trimming took off 6 bases at V and 0 bases at J, with 12 bases between the two ends. In DNA form, the CDR3 reads TGTGCCAGCAGCCGGGACATCCCCTCTGGGGCCAACGTCCTGACTTTC. It yields the protein CASSRDIPSGANVLTF.

This clonotype showed up many times. The V call is TRBV29-1, the J call TRBJ2-3; TRBD1 matches 8 bases. The junction had 9 bases not matched to a gene; V was cut back by 6 bases and J by 4 bases. The CDR3 contains 14 residues. From germline, CDR1 is SQVTM and CDR2 ANQGSEA. CDR3 DNA sequence: TGCAGCGTAAAAAGACAGGGGACATCAGATACGCAGTATTTT. Amino acids: CSVKRQGTSDTQYF.

This clonotype came up many times. The V and J genes are TRBV6-5 and TRBJ2-5; TRBD2 is a possible D gene (6 bases). Per germline, CDR1 MNHEY and CDR2 SVGAGI. There are 15 residues in the CDR3. Trimming removed 6 bases at V and 2 bases at J, with 16 bases between. CDR3 residues: CASRISGLSQETQYF. DNA for the CDR3: TGTGCCAGCAGAATTTCGGGACTCTCTCAAGAGACCCAGTACTTC.

The V call is TRBV2, the J call TRBJ1-5; a possible D gene is TRBD1 (5 bases). The V end was cut by 7 bases, the J end by 6 bases, with 16 bases between. This CDR3 is 14 amino acids long. CDR1 is SNHLY, CDR2 FYNNEI, per germline. CDR3 sequence reads: CASTPRGVSQPQHF. The CDR3 bases are TGTGCCAGCACCCCTCGGGGGGTCAGTCAGCCCCAGCATTTT. Full variable domain (missing parts from reference TRBV2 and TRBJ1-5): EPEVTQTPSHQVTQMGQEVILRCVPISNHLYFYWYRQILGQKVEFLVSFYNNEISEKSEIFDDQFSVERPDGSNFTLKIRSTKLEDSAMYFCASTPRGVSQPQHFGDGTRLSIL.

This clonotype has only one observation. A much larger clone lies one base from this, so it may be a read error. This chain uses TRBV19 with TRBJ2-1; 11 bases are shared with TRBD2. CDR3 size: 13 residues. CDR1 is LNHDA and CDR2 is SQIVND in the germline V gene (reference sequence). The trim removed 6 bases at V and 16 bases at J, leaving 11 bases unmatched. The CDR3 DNA reads as TGTGCCAGTAGCGCGACTAGCGGGACAGCTCGATTCTTC. Amino acids: CASSATSGTARFF.

At least ten counts were recorded for this clonotype. This rearrangement joins TRBV3-1 to TRBJ2-1; TRBD2 might be the D (6 bases). The CDR3 contains 15 residues. V was trimmed by 2 bases and J by 2 bases, leaving 10 bases between them. Per the germline V gene, CDR1 is LGHDT and CDR2 is YNNKEL (reference sequence). This chain's CDR3 is CASSQFSGAYNEQFF. The CDR3, as DNA: TGTGCCAGCAGCCAATTCTCGGGAGCCTACAATGAGCAGTTCTTC.

This clonotype was seen many times. The chain employs TRBV12-3 or TRBV12-4 and TRBJ2-2; 10 bases fit TRBD1. The CDR3 covers 16 residues. The ends lost 5 bases at V and 1 base at J; junction bases unmatched: 4. The CDR3 spells CASSRDRGLNTGELFF. The CDR3 coding sequence is TGTGCCAGCAGTCGGGACAGGGGCTTGAACACCGGGGAGCTGTTTTTT.

Concerning this clonotype: A much larger clone lies one base from this, so it may be a read error. V gene TRBV9 combines with J gene TRBJ1-3; D not resolved. CDR1 is SGDLS and CDR2 is YYNGEE in the germline V gene. There are 15 residues in the CDR3. The CDR3 region has the DNA TGTGCCAGCAGCGTAGACGGAAGAGCTGGAAACCCCATATATTTT. The encoded protein is CASSVDGRAGNPIYF.

This clonotype showed up many times. The chain uses TRBV6-1 and TRBJ1-2; D is perhaps TRBD1 (6 bases). This CDR3 has 14 amino acids. The V end was cut by 8 bases, the J end by 2 bases, with 15 bases between. Germline CDR1 MNHNS, CDR2 SASEGT. The CDR3 coding sequence is TGTGCCAGCCGGGGGGCCCTAATCAACTATGGCTACACCTTC. It codes for CASRGALINYGYTF.

Many counts were recorded for this clonotype. The chain links TRBV2 to TRBJ2-1; D ambiguous. This CDR3 has 11 amino acids. Trimming removed 7 bases at V and 7 bases at J, with 8 bases between. Looked up from germline, CDR1 is SNHLY and CDR2 is FYNNEI. CDR3 region: CASTYSNEQFF. DNA of the CDR3: TGTGCCAGCACGTACAGTAATGAGCAGTTCTTC.

On this clonotype: This sequence may be a read error, since a much larger clone differs from it by one base. The rearrangement links TRBV7-6 to TRBJ2-3; D gene uncertain. The J call is in doubt because the DNA end fits TRBJ1-5 better. The CDR3 runs to 14 residues. Germline CDR1 is SGHVS and CDR2 is FNYEAQ. The CDR3 nucleotides read TGTGCCAGCAGCGACGGACCGTTCGAAGATACGCAGCATTTT. Translated: CASSDGPFEDTQHF.

This clonotype showed up just a few times. This clone may be a read error of a much larger clone one base away. The chain uses TRBV6-5 and TRBJ2-5; D is uncertain. Germline lookup yields CDR1 MNHEY and CDR2 SVGAGI. V was clipped by 7 bases and J by 2 bases, with 11 bases between them. This CDR3 comprises 13 residues. Written as DNA, the CDR3 is TGTGCCAGCATTACAGCAGAACAAGAGACCCAGTACTTC. It codes for CASITAEQETQYF.

This clonotype has a handful of counts. J is TRBJ1-3 and V is TRBV6-1, with unresolved D. Germline loops: CDR1 MNHNS, CDR2 SASEGT. Trimming cost V 3 bases and J 0 bases, with 12 bases left between them. The CDR3 spans 16 residues. CDR3 sequence reads: CASSEKGGSSGNTIYF. CDR3 DNA sequence: TGTGCCAGCAGTGAGAAAGGAGGGAGCTCTGGAAACACCATATATTTT.

In this sample, this clonotype turned up a few times. This sequence joins TRBV6-2 or TRBV6-3 and TRBJ1-2; 7 bases match TRBD1. The trim removed 1 base at V and 4 bases at J, leaving 3 bases unmatched. Per germline, CDR1 MNHEY and CDR2 SVGEGT. The CDR3 is 14 amino acids. In DNA, the CDR3 is TGTGCCAGCAGTTACTACAGGGGAGGCTATGGCTACACCTTC. Encoded protein: CASSYYRGGYGYTF.

This clonotype was detected only once. This may be a read error: a much more frequent sequence differs by one nucleotide. The V gene is TRBV28, the J gene TRBJ2-1, with 8 bases fitting TRBD2. The CDR3 totals 15 residues. Germline CDR1 is MDHEN and CDR2 is SYDVKM. The CDR3 here is CATLQSGRALNERFF. CDR3 DNA: TGTGCCACCCTCCAGTCCGGGAGGGCCCTCAATGAGCGGTTCTTC.

Comment on this clonotype: One base away lies a much larger clone, so this may be a sequencing read error. This chain links TRBV5-6 with TRBJ1-2, with a tentative D call TRBD1 (5 bases). The CDR3 is 13 residues long. Looked up from germline, CDR1 is SGHDT and CDR2 is YYEEEE. V was shortened by 6 bases and J by 10 bases, with 19 bases between the two germline ends. CDR3 sequence reads: CASNPYWGDDYTF. CDR3 coding DNA: TGTGCCAGCAACCCCTATTGGGGGGATGACTACACCTTC.